In its sample, the clone carrying this T cell receptor beta chain was seen a few times. What it binds is not known. The method was immunoSEQ multiplex PCR; TCRdb's version includes in-frame clones alone and lacks a portion of them. The data contain around 13,000 clones, under 80% of them seen just once; the ten biggest clones take up roughly a quarter. This CDR3 comprises 13 residues. Germline lookup yields CDR1 SGHAT and CDR2 FQNNGV. The V and J ends lost 3 bases and 7 bases respectively, with 9 bases between them. Brentuximab vedotin exposure varied, and every patient relapsed after autologous stem cell transplantation. The data stem from a study of PD-1 blockade in classical Hodgkin lymphoma. The study's findings and limits: The study found that TCR diversity rose significantly by C4D1 in CD4+ but not CD8+ cells. Patients who responded completely had about the same baseline diversity as newly diagnosed patients.

This sample comprised peripheral blood mononuclear cells (PBMCs), obtained before the second cycle of nivolumab. The source is a human donor with classical Hodgkin lymphoma. J is TRBJ2-2 and V is TRBV11-2; D ambiguous. Here the CDR3 reads CASSLQMIGELFF. The CDR3 nucleotides read TGTGCCAGCAGCTTGCAAATGATCGGGGAGCTGTTTTTT.